This TCR beta chain was sequenced during a study of vaccination and CD4 T cells after COVID-19. Study at large: A median of around 70 days (range 14 to 241) separated dose two from the taking of post-vaccine samples.

Looked up from germline, CDR1 is DFQATT and CDR2 is SNEGSKA (reference sequence). V gave up 7 bases and J gave up 3 bases; unmatched junction bases: 9. The CDR3 contains 14 residues. About this clonotype itself: The antigen is not known.

Stated treatment: approximately 9-day PBMC culture with coronavirus spike peptide pools or control peptides (ViraFEST assay). Researchers used the Oncomine TCR Beta short-read assay to sequence DNA from cultured CD4+ T cells. TCRdb used MiXCR to reprocess the PCR reads, holding one entry per CDR3 protein. The sample carries 8,000 to 10,000 distinct CDR3 sequences, 45% to 60% recorded once. The TCR was taken from a human donor who had recovered from COVID-19. The J gene is TRBJ1-1, the V gene TRBV20-1, with 9 bases fitting TRBD1. The sample consisted of CD4+ T cells from blood, cultured in vitro. The CDR3 DNA reads TGCAGTGTTAGTGGGGGACAGGGTGACACTGAAGCTTTCTTT. Amino acid sequence: CSVSGGQGDTEAFF.